The 24 T cell receptor beta chains listed next were all sequenced from one sample in a study. Using its own MiXCR run on the 5' RACE reads, TCRdb lists one record per CDR3 protein. The sample yields around 34,000 distinct CDR3 sequences, 20% to 30% seen once. Treg sorting used a CD4+CD25+CD127-/low gate. Material: tumor-infiltrating Tregs sorted from the breast tumor. The receptor source for this set is a female donor with breast cancer.

This clonotype was recorded at least ten times. The chain couples TRBV12-3 or TRBV12-4 to TRBJ1-2; D may be TRBD1 (5 bases). Trimming shortened V by 6 bases and J by 4 bases, and 18 bases separated the two germline ends. This CDR3 is 15 amino acids long. The CDR3 region has the DNA TGTGCCAGCAGCAAGGGACCCCAATCATCCTATGGCTACACCTTC. Protein: CASSKGPQSSYGYTF.

About this clonotype itself: Without the conserved terminal phenylalanine or tryptophan, this CDR3 likely stems from a read error. Written as DNA, the CDR3 is TGTGCCAGCAGGGGACAGAGGCACTGTGGCTACACCTCC. Protein: CASRGQRHCGYTS. The chain employs TRBV12-3 or TRBV12-4 and TRBJ1-2, with 7 bases matching TRBD1. The J segment lost 7 bases and the V segment lost 6 bases, leaving 8 bases of the junction unmatched. CDR3 size: 13 residues.

This clonotype was counted at least ten times. The chain carries TRBV12-3 or TRBV12-4 and TRBJ1-5; weak D call: TRBD1 (6 bases). Trimming cost V 5 bases and J 1 base, with 12 bases left between them. The CDR3 sequence is 15 residues long. The chain's CDR3 is CASSKTGTSNQPQHF. In DNA form, the CDR3 reads TGTGCCAGCAGTAAAACAGGGACCAGCAATCAGCCCCAGCATTTT.

The J gene is TRBJ1-2, the V gene TRBV28; D not certain. Germline V CDR1 and CDR2: MDHEN, SYDVKM. This CDR3 comprises 12 residues. Trimming shortened V by 8 bases and J by 2 bases, and 9 bases separated the two germline ends. The CDR3 region has the DNA TGTGCCAGCCAAACTACAAACTATGGCTACACCTTC. This gives the protein CASQTTNYGYTF.

This clonotype was seen at least ten times. The V call is TRBV24-1, the J call TRBJ2-1; 8 nucleotides line up with TRBD2. Per germline, CDR1 KGHDR and CDR2 SFDVKD. J gave up 10 bases and V 4 bases, and 11 bases lay outside the gene matches. The CDR3 is made up of 15 amino acids. The CDR3 sequence is CATSEPRVSGAEQFF. The CDR3 DNA reads as TGTGCCACCAGTGAACCCCGGGTTAGCGGGGCCGAGCAGTTCTTC.

Ten or more counts support this clonotype. V usage is TRBV5-8 and J usage is TRBJ1-1, with D possibly matching TRBD1 (6 bases). There are 14 residues in the CDR3. The germline gives CDR1 SGHTS, CDR2 YDEGEE. V gave up 6 bases and J gave up 1 base, with 13 bases separating them. CDR3 loop: CASTVRGWNTEAFF. In nucleotides, the CDR3 is TGTGCCAGCACCGTCAGGGGTTGGAACACTGAAGCTTTCTTT.

This clonotype is deemed medium-sized. This rearrangement joins TRBV4-1 to TRBJ2-1; TRBD2 agrees at 7 bases. V shed 4 bases, J shed 6 bases, and the junction held 6 bases outside the gene matches. Germline V gene data show CDR1 as MGHRA and CDR2 as YSYEKL. The CDR3 contains 14 residues. The CDR3 DNA follows: TGCGCCAGCAGCCGGGACTACCTACTCAATGAGCAGTTCTTC. It translates to CASSRDYLLNEQFF.

This clonotype was observed a handful of times. The chain couples TRBV4-2 to TRBJ2-3; D uncertain. Germline CDR1 and CDR2: LGHNA and YNFKEQ. The CDR3 is made up of 13 amino acids. V was trimmed by 4 bases and J by 0 bases, leaving 5 bases between them. The CDR3 DNA sequence: TGTGCCAGCAGCCCGACTAGCACAGATACGCAGTATTTT. It yields the protein CASSPTSTDTQYF.

This clonotype was seen a handful of times. A much larger clone lies one base from this, so it may be a read error. The rearrangement links TRBV6-1 to TRBJ1-5, with D uncertain. Germline loops: CDR1 MNHNS, CDR2 SASEGT. This CDR3 region has 13 residues. Trimming cost V 1 base and J 4 bases, with 5 bases left between them. The CDR3 DNA is TGTGCCAGCAGTGAAGGGGGAAATCAGCCCCAGCATTTT. It specifies CASSEGGNQPQHF.

There are a few counts of this clonotype. The chain joins TRBV5-4 to TRBJ1-2, with D uncertain. The CDR3 spans 14 residues. Trimming removed 1 base from V and 2 bases from J, with 9 bases in between. Germline loops: CDR1 SGHNT, CDR2 YYREEE (reference sequence). The CDR3 DNA reads TGTGCCAGCAGCTTGCGCAAGGGCAACTATGGCTACACCTTC. Translation gives CASSLRKGNYGYTF. The full variable domain, with the rest looked up from reference TRBV5-4 and TRBJ1-2, is ETGVTQSPTHLIKTRGQQVTLRCSSQSGHNTVSWYQQALGQGPQFIFQYYREEENGRGNFPPRFSGLQFPNYSSELNVNALELDDSALYLCASSLRKGNYGYTFGSGTRLTVV.

This clonotype was seen ten or more times. The J gene is TRBJ2-7, the V gene TRBV25-1; possible D gene TRBD1, 6 bases. Trimming shortened V by 6 bases and J by 3 bases, and 9 bases separated the two germline ends. The CDR3 covers 12 residues. Germline CDR1 is MGHDK and CDR2 is SYGVNS. The CDR3 reads CASRTDSYEQYF. The CDR3 DNA follows: TGTGCCAGCAGGACGGACAGCTACGAGCAGTACTTC.

In this sample, this clonotype turned up many times. The J gene is TRBJ1-1, the V gene TRBV20-1; TRBD1 aligns across 7 bases. This CDR3 is built from 13 residues. CDR1 and CDR2 from the germline V gene are DFQATT and SNEGSKA (reference sequence). V shed 3 bases and J 4 bases; nucleotides not matched to a gene: 5. CDR3 in amino acids: CSASTGVGTEAFF. Written as DNA, the CDR3 is TGCAGTGCTAGTACAGGGGTGGGCACTGAAGCTTTCTTT.

This clonotype was counted at least ten times. The genes are TRBV7-6 and TRBJ2-1; D possibly uses TRBD1 or TRBD2 (6 bases each). Trimming shortened V by 5 bases and J by 4 bases, and 15 bases separated the two germline ends. The CDR3 sequence is 15 residues long. Germline assignment: CDR1 SGHVS and CDR2 FNYEAQ. CDR3 protein: CASSVVEGEYNEQFF. The CDR3 DNA reads TGTGCCAGCAGCGTAGTGGAGGGGGAATACAATGAGCAGTTCTTC.

The rearrangement joins TRBV2 to TRBJ2-1; D call uncertain. V lost 6 bases, J lost 4 bases, and 7 bases lay in between. The CDR3 runs to 12 residues. Germline V gene lookup returns CDR1 SNHLY and CDR2 FYNNEI. The CDR3 DNA follows: TGTGCCAGCAGGTCTTTTTACAATGAGCAGTTCTTC. This encodes CASRSFYNEQFF.

V is TRBV5-1 and J is TRBJ2-1, with TRBD2 matching over 9 bases. This CDR3 has 16 amino acids. The germline gives CDR1 SGHRS, CDR2 YFSETQ. V shed 3 bases, J shed 6 bases, and the junction held 10 bases outside the gene matches. Written as DNA, the CDR3 is TGCGCCAGCAGCTATCTGTTTAGCGGGAGTCTCAATGAGCAGTTCTTC. Translated: CASSYLFSGSLNEQFF. Variable domain in full (rest from reference TRBV5-1 and TRBJ2-1): KAGVTQTPRYLIKTRGQQVTLSCSPISGHRSVSWYQQTPGQGLQFLFEYFSETQRNKGNFPGRFSGRQFSNSRSEMNVSTLELGDSALYLCASSYLFSGSLNEQFFGPGTRLTVL.

The chain links TRBV5-1 to TRBJ1-2; TRBD1 is a possible D gene (6 bases). The germline CDR1 and CDR2 sequences are SGHRS and YFSETQ. The CDR3 is 16 amino acids. The V end was cut by 0 bases, the J end by 0 bases, with 12 bases between. Written as DNA, the CDR3 is TGCGCCAGCAGCTTGGCCGCCAGGGGAGCTAACTATGGCTACACCTTC. Protein product: CASSLAARGANYGYTF. Combining the CDR3 with reference TRBV5-1 and TRBJ1-2 gives the whole variable domain KAGVTQTPRYLIKTRGQQVTLSCSPISGHRSVSWYQQTPGQGLQFLFEYFSETQRNKGNFPGRFSGRQFSNSRSEMNVSTLELGDSALYLCASSLAARGANYGYTFGSGTRLTVV.

The table lists this clonotype with a few counts. This chain links TRBV25-1 with TRBJ2-4, with D unclear. Germline V gives CDR1 MGHDK, CDR2 SYGVNS. The CDR3 is 11 amino acids. The V gene lost 7 bases and the J gene lost 6 bases, with 7 bases spanning the gap. The CDR3 region is CASIWGNIQYF. The CDR3, as DNA: TGTGCCAGCATATGGGGAAACATTCAGTACTTC.

Notes on this clonotype: This may stem from a read error, because a much larger clone lies one nucleotide away. The chain combines TRBV13 with TRBJ1-1; no definite D call. The germline CDR1 and CDR2 sequences are PRHDT and FYEKMQ (reference sequence). V lost 2 bases, J lost 10 bases, and 14 bases lay in between. The CDR3 loop spans 13 amino acids. CDR3 in amino acids: CASSLRGNPGAFF. CDR3 coding DNA: TGTGCCAGCAGCTTAAGAGGAAACCCTGGAGCTTTCTTT.

The J gene is TRBJ2-3, the V gene TRBV11-2; D ambiguous. Trimming left V 5 bases short and J 0 bases short, with 15 bases between. CDR1 and CDR2 (germline): SGHAT, FQNNGV. The CDR3 has 16 amino acids. The CDR3 DNA sequence: TGTGCCAGCAGCCAATGGGCGGATTATAGCACAGATACGCAGTATTTT. Amino acid sequence: CASSQWADYSTDTQYF.

The chain carries TRBV24-1 and TRBJ2-1; no clear D. CDR3 size: 14 residues. Trimming left V 4 bases short and J 3 bases short, with 9 bases between. Germline loops: CDR1 KGHDR, CDR2 SFDVKD. CDR3 sequence reads: CATSDLRDYNEQFF. As DNA, the CDR3 is TGTGCCACCAGTGACCTTAGGGACTACAATGAGCAGTTCTTC.

This clonotype was recorded at least ten times. The chain has TRBV7-9 and TRBJ1-1; D may be TRBD1 (6 bases). The CDR3 length is 12 residues. Between the trimmed V and J ends, which lost 1 base and 10 bases, there was a span of 10 bases. Germline CDR1 and CDR2: SEHNR and FQNEAQ (reference sequence). The CDR3 coding sequence is TGTGCCAGCAGCTTAGGGGACACTCGAGCTTTCTTT. It is translated as CASSLGDTRAFF.

This clonotype is medium-sized within its sample. The chain recombines TRBV6-5 with TRBJ1-1, with D tentatively TRBD1 (5 bases). CDR1 MNHEY and CDR2 SVGAGI come from the germline V gene. Trimming stripped 5 bases from V and 0 bases from J, with 10 bases between. The CDR3 spans 14 residues. The CDR3, as DNA: TGTGCCAGCAGTCCAGACAGCCTGAACACTGAAGCTTTCTTT. This encodes CASSPDSLNTEAFF.

This clonotype is judged medium-sized. The chain uses TRBV4-1 and TRBJ2-7; 7 bases align to TRBD2. Germline values: CDR1 MGHRA, CDR2 YSYEKL. V was clipped by 3 bases and J by 4 bases; unmatched bases: 9. The CDR3 sequence is 15 residues long. CDR3 bases: TGCGCCAGCAGCCACGCTTCTAGCGGTGATTACGAGCAGTACTTC. It translates to CASSHASSGDYEQYF.

With regard to this clonotype: A much larger clone is a single base away; this may be a read error. The V gene is TRBV28, the J gene TRBJ1-5, with a weak D call TRBD1 (6 bases). Germline CDR1 reads MDHEN; CDR2 reads SYDVKM. This CDR3 is built from 15 residues. V was cut by 4 bases and J by 5 bases, with 15 bases left in between. CDR3 DNA: TGTGCCAGCAGTTCGACAGGCTATGGCGATCAGCCCCAGCATTTT. Its protein is CASSSTGYGDQPQHF.